The next 25 T cell receptor beta chains were all read from a single sample in a study of T cell responses to AZD1222 COVID-19 vaccine. Sequencing used immunoSEQ multiplex PCR; TCRdb keeps in-frame clones, though not all of them. The sample records roughly 190,000 clones, approximately 90% being singletons. The sequences come from peripheral blood, collected 28 days after the second AZD1222 dose. The receptors stem from an adult who received the AZD1222 COVID-19 vaccine.

The V call is TRBV28, the J call TRBJ1-2, with D uncertain. The CDR3 is 12 residues long. Germline V CDR1 and CDR2: MDHEN, SYDVKM. V dropped 8 bases and J dropped 4 bases, with 11 bases sitting between them. The CDR3 DNA reads TGTGCCAGCCTACTTGGAGGCTATGGCTACACCTTC. It codes for CASLLGGYGYTF.

V gene TRBV5-1 combines with J gene TRBJ2-2, with D perhaps TRBD1 (6 bases). V shed 4 bases and J shed 5 bases, with 12 bases lying between them. CDR1 and CDR2 (germline): SGHRS, YFSETQ. The CDR3 is 14 residues long. The CDR3 DNA reads as TGCGCCAGCAGCCACAGGGAACGAACCGGGGAGCTGTTTTTT. Translated: CASSHRERTGELFF.

The chain links TRBV19 to TRBJ2-7; unclear D gene. The V gene lost 5 bases and the J gene lost 6 bases, with 11 bases spanning the gap. Germline V gives CDR1 LNHDA, CDR2 SQIVND (reference sequence). CDR3 size: 12 residues. DNA of the CDR3: TGTGCCAGTAGTCCTAGGAGAGGCGAGCAGTACTTC. It translates to CASSPRRGEQYF.

This chain uses TRBV11-3 with TRBJ2-1, with D hard to call. The V end was cut by 0 bases, the J end by 15 bases, with 9 bases between. This CDR3 comprises 11 residues. Looked up from germline, CDR1 is SGHNT and CDR2 is YENEEA. The CDR3 bases are TGTGCCAGCAGCTTAGAGCTAGTTCGGTTCTTC. It specifies CASSLELVRFF.

About this clone: The sample carries other DNA sequences with the same CDR3. The chain carries TRBV18 and TRBJ2-2; 9 bases line up with TRBD2. This CDR3 has 16 amino acids. V was pared by 0 bases and J by 5 bases, with 4 bases of the junction left unmatched. Germline V lookup: CDR1 KGHSH, CDR2 LQKENI. CDR3 sequence: CASSPPGGRDTGELFF. In DNA form, the CDR3 reads TGTGCCAGCTCACCACCCGGCGGGAGGGATACCGGGGAGCTGTTTTTT. The whole variable domain, remainder taken from reference TRBV18 and TRBJ2-2, is NAGVMQNPRHLVRRRGQEARLRCSPMKGHSHVYWYRQLPEEGLKFMVYLQKENIIDESGMPKERFSAEFPKEGPSILRIQQVVRGDSAAYFCASSPPGGRDTGELFFGEGSRLTVL.

This chain links TRBV5-1 with TRBJ1-6, with TRBD1 matching over 10 bases. The germline V gene has CDR1 SGHRS and CDR2 YFSETQ. J lost 7 bases, V lost 4 bases, and 8 bases had no gene match. The length of the CDR3 is 16 residues. DNA for the CDR3: TGCGCCAGCAGCCTAAAGACAGGGGGCAGGAATTCACCCCTCCACTTT. Translating it yields CASSLKTGGRNSPLHF.

The chain links TRBV5-1 to TRBJ2-1; weak D call: TRBD1 (5 bases). Germline V CDR1 and CDR2: SGHRS, YFSETQ. V lost 5 bases and J 7 bases, leaving 10 bases between the germline ends. The CDR3 is made up of 12 amino acids. CDR3: CASRVKGNEQFF. CDR3 in DNA: TGCGCCAGCAGGGTGAAGGGGAATGAGCAGTTCTTC.

The V gene is TRBV28, the J gene TRBJ2-7, with 7 bases that match TRBD2. There are 13 residues in the CDR3. Germline assignment: CDR1 MDHEN and CDR2 SYDVKM. The V and J ends lost 6 bases and 5 bases, in that order; junction bases with no gene match: 7. CDR3 sequence (DNA): TGTGCCAGCAGCCTGGGAGGGGTCGACGAGCAGTACTTC. Translation: CASSLGGVDEQYF.

This clone was counted a single time. J is TRBJ2-7 and V is TRBV27, with TRBD1 as a possible D gene (5 bases). The length of the CDR3 is 13 residues. Deletions cut 4 bases from V and 0 bases from J, with 7 bases between. CDR1 is MNHEY, CDR2 SMNVEV, per germline (reference sequence). The CDR3 DNA is TGTGCCAGCAGTTATGGGGCCTCCTACGAGCAGTACTTC. Protein product: CASSYGASYEQYF.

This clone was recorded only once. The rearrangement uses TRBV18 and TRBJ1-5, with D perhaps matching TRBD1 (5 bases). The CDR3 length is 16 residues. The V gene lost 1 base and the J gene lost 3 bases, with 13 bases spanning the gap. In germline, CDR1 is KGHSH, CDR2 LQKENI. This CDR3 reads CASSPLPGLVNQPQHF. The DNA for the CDR3 is TGTGCCAGCTCACCACTTCCAGGGTTGGTCAATCAGCCCCAGCATTTT.

Only one count was recorded for this clone. The chain joins TRBV10-3 to TRBJ2-1; D call uncertain. V gave up 10 bases and J gave up 0 bases, with 10 bases separating them. CDR3 length: 13 amino acids. The germline CDR1 and CDR2 sequences are ENHRY and SYGVKD. The DNA for the CDR3 is TGTGCCAGTGGAGAGATCTCCTACAATGAGCAGTTCTTC. Translated: CASGEISYNEQFF.

This chain links TRBV30 with TRBJ1-1; D is ambiguous. Deletions cut 4 bases from V and 0 bases from J, with 3 bases between. Germline CDR1 and CDR2: GTSNPN and SVGIG (reference sequence). This CDR3 has 11 amino acids. CDR3 DNA: TGTGCCTGGAAGATGAACACTGAAGCTTTCTTT. Residues: CAWKMNTEAFF.

The chain uses TRBV10-3 and TRBJ1-1, with no clear D. CDR3 size: 15 residues. CDR1 ENHRY and CDR2 SYGVKD come from the germline V gene. The V end lost 4 bases, the J end lost 5 bases, and 17 bases lay between the germline ends. DNA of the CDR3: TGTGCCATCAGTGGGAGTTCGACGGGTTGGACTGAAGCTTTCTTT. It yields the protein CAISGSSTGWTEAFF.

V usage is TRBV14 and J usage is TRBJ1-6, with a tentative D call TRBD1 (6 bases). The CDR3 totals 14 residues. Trimming removed 2 bases from V and 7 bases from J, with 9 bases in between. Germline V CDR1 and CDR2: SGHDN, FVKESK. In nucleotides, the CDR3 is TGTGCCAGCAGCCAATCCAGGGGAAATTCACCCCTCCACTTT. Translating gives CASSQSRGNSPLHF.

V gene TRBV2 combines with J gene TRBJ2-4, with D perhaps TRBD2 (6 bases). The V gene's germline CDR1 is SNHLY and CDR2 FYNNEI. This CDR3 spans 17 amino acids. The germline V and J ends were trimmed by 7 bases and 0 bases, with 19 bases remaining between them. The CDR3 DNA sequence: TGTGCCAGCATTGAGGCCTTCCTGGGGGGAGCCAAAAACATTCAGTACTTC. It encodes CASIEAFLGGAKNIQYF.

This rearrangement joins TRBV24-1 to TRBJ2-3; the D gene is possibly TRBD1 (5 bases). The CDR3 runs 16 residues. Trimming cost V 9 bases and J 3 bases, with 21 bases left between them. CDR1 and CDR2 (germline): KGHDR, SFDVKD. Here the CDR3 reads CATYRGGHRVTDTQYF. Written as DNA, the CDR3 is TGTGCCACCTATAGGGGCGGACATAGGGTAACAGATACGCAGTATTTT.

V usage is TRBV11-2 and J usage is TRBJ1-2; D perhaps matches TRBD1 (6 bases). Germline V gene sequence: CDR1 SGHAT, CDR2 FQNNGV. The CDR3 sequence is 14 residues long. Trimming pared 5 bases from V and 8 bases from J, leaving 18 bases between. DNA of the CDR3: TGTGCCAGCAGCCCTTCGGGGGGCGTCTACGGCTACACCTTC. Amino acid sequence: CASSPSGGVYGYTF.

The chain joins TRBV28 to TRBJ2-7; 7 bases map to TRBD2. The CDR3 extends over 15 amino acids. Germline CDR1 is MDHEN and CDR2 is SYDVKM. V lost 3 bases and J lost 3; bases outside the gene matches: 8. The CDR3 loop reads CASSLSSSGNYEQYF. CDR3 coding DNA: TGTGCCAGCAGTTTGAGTTCTAGCGGCAACTACGAGCAGTACTTC.

The chain uses TRBV3-1 (or the pseudogene TRBV3-2) and TRBJ1-3; 7 nucleotides agree with TRBD1. The J segment lost 4 bases and the V segment lost 3 bases, leaving 6 bases of the junction unmatched. CDR1 LGHDT and CDR2 YNNKEL come from the germline V gene (reference sequence). The CDR3 length is 15 residues. CDR3 amino acids: CASSHLTGFGNTIYF. Here the CDR3 DNA reads TGTGCCAGCAGCCACCTGACAGGGTTCGGAAACACCATATATTTT.

By share of the sample, this clone is medium-sized. This chain connects TRBV4-3 to TRBJ2-1, with 7 bases lining up with TRBD2. CDR3 length: 15 residues. The germline V gene has CDR1 LGHNA and CDR2 YSLEER. Trimming removed 0 bases from V and 5 bases from J; junction bases left unmatched: 4. In DNA form, the CDR3 reads TGCGCCAGCAGCCAAGATGGACTAGACGACAATGAGCAGTTCTTC. The encoded protein is CASSQDGLDDNEQFF.

This chain links TRBV19 with TRBJ1-3, with D maybe TRBD1 (5 bases). Germline CDR1 is LNHDA and CDR2 is SQIVND (reference sequence). Trimming took 5 bases from V and 0 from J, leaving 17 bases between them. The CDR3 has 17 amino acids. In nucleotides, the CDR3 is TGTGCCAGTAGTGTTCCCCAAGGGGAAAGCTCTGGAAACACCATATATTTT. Translating it yields CASSVPQGESSGNTIYF.

This clone was recorded once. The V call is TRBV28, the J call TRBJ1-3, with a tentative D call TRBD1 (5 bases). V dropped 7 bases and J dropped 4 bases, with 11 bases sitting between them. CDR3 size: 13 residues. In germline, CDR1 is MDHEN, CDR2 SYDVKM. The CDR3 sequence: CASISGRGNTIYF. CDR3 coding DNA: TGTGCCAGCATATCAGGGAGAGGAAACACCATATATTTT.

The chain couples TRBV10-3 to TRBJ2-2; 15 positions match TRBD2. The V gene end was trimmed by 0 bases and the J gene end by 3 bases; junction bases not matched to a gene: 5. The CDR3 runs 19 residues. Germline CDR1 reads ENHRY; CDR2 reads SYGVKD. Here the CDR3 DNA reads TGTGCCATCAGTGAGTCCTTCGGACTAGCGGGAGGGGACACCGGGGAGCTGTTTTTT. It encodes CAISESFGLAGGDTGELFF.

The J gene is TRBJ2-5, the V gene TRBV10-1; D gene uncertain. With 0 bases removed from V and 6 bases from J, the gap between germline ends came to 14 bases. This CDR3 is built from 15 residues. The V gene's germline CDR1 is WNHNN and CDR2 SYGVQD (reference sequence). The CDR3 coding sequence is TGCGCCAGCAGTGAGTCGGGCACTCCCTCTAAGACCCAGTACTTC. This gives the protein CASSESGTPSKTQYF.

The V and J genes are TRBV9 and TRBJ2-1, with 7 bases matching TRBD2. CDR3 length equals 14 residues. Per the germline V gene, CDR1 is SGDLS and CDR2 is YYNGEE. V shed 3 bases and J 4 bases; nucleotides not matched to a gene: 4. The CDR3 DNA reads as TGTGCCAGCAGCGATGGCGGGAGATACAATGAGCAGTTCTTC. Translation gives CASSDGGRYNEQFF.